A selection of T cell receptor beta chains follows, all from one sample in a study of T cell responses to AZD1222 COVID-19 vaccine. The repertoire was sequenced with immunoSEQ multiplex PCR; TCRdb's copy has only in-frame clones and lacks some. The table has under 150,000 clones, about 93% seen once; the top ten hold 0.9% to 0.95%. This specimen consisted of peripheral blood, obtained on day 0 of AZD1222 vaccination. The source of these receptors is an adult in good health. Each CDR3 is given with its conserved first and last residue. D genes are given only for firm matches. A clone size is listed for some rows: how often the clone was seen (once, few, many), or a class if it is expanded.

j_gene: TRBJ1-5; d_gene: NA; abundance: once; v_gene: TRBV9; len: 15; CDR3aa: CASSPHGQVNQPQHF; CDR3nt: TGTGCCAGCAGCCCCCACGGGCAGGTCAATCAGCCCCAGCATTTT
j_gene: TRBJ2-7; d_gene: TRBD1; abundance: NA; v_gene: TRBV10-2; len: 14; CDR3aa: CASSESGTGREQYF; CDR3nt: TGCGCCAGCAGTGAGTCCGGGACAGGAAGGGAGCAGTACTTC
j_gene: TRBJ1-2; d_gene: NA; abundance: NA; v_gene: TRBV7-2; len: 15; CDR3aa: CASSLNNRRAYGYTF; CDR3nt: TGTGCCAGCAGCTTAAATAACAGAAGAGCCTATGGCTACACCTTC
j_gene: TRBJ2-1; d_gene: NA; abundance: NA; v_gene: TRBV27; len: 14; CDR3aa: CASSLADTHNEQFF; CDR3nt: TGTGCCAGCAGTTTAGCGGACACCCACAATGAGCAGTTCTTC
j_gene: TRBJ1-2; d_gene: TRBD1; abundance: once; v_gene: TRBV5-4; len: 15; CDR3aa: CASSPGQGVNYGYTF; CDR3nt: TGTGCCAGCAGCCCGGGACAGGGGGTTAACTATGGCTACACCTTC
j_gene: TRBJ1-2; d_gene: TRBD1; abundance: NA; v_gene: TRBV6-6; len: 14; CDR3aa: CASSSDRGRNGYTF; CDR3nt: TGTGCCAGCAGTTCGGACAGGGGGAGGAATGGCTACACCTTC
j_gene: TRBJ1-3; d_gene: NA; abundance: NA; v_gene: TRBV6-1; len: 16; CDR3aa: CASSEGWGIDGNTIYF; CDR3nt: TGTGCCAGCAGTGAAGGTTGGGGGATTGATGGAAACACCATATATTTT
j_gene: TRBJ1-5; d_gene: NA; abundance: NA; v_gene: TRBV5-1; len: 13; CDR3aa: CASSLTPNQPQHF; CDR3nt: TGCGCCAGCAGCTTGACCCCAAATCAGCCCCAGCATTTT
j_gene: TRBJ2-7; d_gene: NA; abundance: NA; v_gene: TRBV6-5; len: 15; CDR3aa: CASSPLQGAAGEQYF; CDR3nt: TGTGCCAGCAGCCCGTTACAGGGAGCCGCTGGCGAGCAGTACTTC
j_gene: TRBJ1-2; d_gene: TRBD1; abundance: NA; v_gene: TRBV27; len: 11; CDR3aa: CASSQGFGYTF; CDR3nt: TGTGCCAGTTCACAGGGGTTTGGCTACACCTTC
j_gene: TRBJ1-2; d_gene: NA; abundance: NA; v_gene: TRBV19; len: 16; CDR3aa: CASSIARQGDLYGYTF; CDR3nt: TGTGCCAGTAGTATAGCCCGGCAGGGAGACCTCTATGGCTACACCTTC
j_gene: TRBJ1-2; d_gene: NA; abundance: NA; v_gene: TRBV3-1/TRBV3-2; len: 14; CDR3aa: CASSQRQGGDGYTF; CDR3nt: TGTGCCAGCAGCCAAAGGCAGGGCGGAGATGGCTACACCTTC
j_gene: TRBJ1-6; d_gene: TRBD1; abundance: NA; v_gene: TRBV19; len: 14; CDR3aa: CASSWDRNDSPLHF; CDR3nt: TGTGCCAGTAGTTGGGACAGGAACGATTCACCCCTCCACTTT
j_gene: TRBJ1-4; d_gene: NA; abundance: once; v_gene: TRBV10-2; len: 13; CDR3aa: CASGGATNEKLFF; CDR3nt: TGCGCCAGCGGAGGGGCAACTAATGAAAAACTGTTTTTT
j_gene: TRBJ1-1; d_gene: TRBD1; abundance: NA; v_gene: TRBV28; len: 15; CDR3aa: CASSSPQGFRTEAFF; CDR3nt: TGTGCCAGCAGTTCCCCACAGGGGTTTAGGACTGAAGCTTTCTTT
j_gene: TRBJ1-2; d_gene: NA; abundance: NA; v_gene: TRBV19; len: 13; CDR3aa: CASSIGSPYGYTF; CDR3nt: TGTGCCAGTAGTATTGGCAGTCCCTATGGCTACACCTTC
j_gene: TRBJ1-1; d_gene: NA; abundance: NA; v_gene: TRBV6-5; len: 15; CDR3aa: CASRPIPDEYTEAFF; CDR3nt: TGTGCCAGCAGACCTATACCTGATGAGTACACTGAAGCTTTCTTT
j_gene: TRBJ2-1; d_gene: TRBD1; abundance: NA; v_gene: TRBV4-1; len: 16; CDR3aa: CASSLLTGTGGNEQFF; CDR3nt: TGCGCCAGCAGCCTCCTTACCGGGACAGGGGGAAATGAGCAGTTCTTC